The T cell receptor (beta chain) described here comes from a study of blood T cells in healthy people across ages. The overall study: The template switching approach captured approximately one barcoded beta molecule for every two T cells.

Peripheral blood samples of roughly 9.9 milliliters were drawn from each donor. With a J-beta primer mix and a sample-barcoded 5' primer, a second PCR ran about 6 to 11 cycles. TCRdb redid the calling of the 5' RACE reads with MiXCR, one entry per CDR3 protein. In the table there are approximately 880,000 distinct CDR3 sequences, roughly 43% of which are singletons. Specimen: blood. The TCR was taken from a man under 40 in good health.

CDR3 nucleotide sequence: TGCGCCAGCAGTTTCGGGACAGGGGACAACACAGATACGCAGTATTTT. This gives the protein CASSFGTGDNTDTQYF. The chain combines TRBV5-1 with TRBJ2-3; 10 positions agree with TRBD1. The CDR3 spans 16 residues. The V segment lost 5 bases and the J segment 2 bases; nucleotides outside the gene matches: 8. CDR1 SGHRS and CDR2 YFSETQ come from the germline V gene.